This T cell receptor (beta chain) was captured in a study of PD-1 blockade in classical Hodgkin lymphoma. The V gene lost 1 base and the J gene lost 3 bases, with 7 bases spanning the gap. Germline V gives CDR1 SGHVS, CDR2 FNYEAQ. The CDR3 sequence is 13 residues long. Sequencing used immunoSEQ multiplex PCR; TCRdb keeps in-frame clones, though not all of them. The profile shows 25,000 to 35,000 clones, roughly 76% of them singletons. Time point in this sample: cycle 4 day 1 (C4D1), after more than 5 weeks of nivolumab. Relapses following autologous stem cell transplantation were seen in all patients, with brentuximab vedotin exposure varying.

The receptor's source is a human donor with classical Hodgkin lymphoma. The chain uses TRBV7-6 and TRBJ2-7, with no clear D. The sample here was peripheral blood mononuclear cells (PBMCs), taken before the fourth cycle of nivolumab. The CDR3 is CASSLGSLYEQYF. The CDR3 coding sequence is TGTGCCAGCAGCTTAGGTTCCCTCTACGAGCAGTACTTC.